These T cell receptor beta chains were read from a single sample in a study of human T cells and chemical hapten exposure. TCRdb re-derived calls from the RACE reads in MiXCR, one entry per CDR3 protein. The sample includes roughly 100,000 distinct CDR3 sequences, around 10% seen only once; the top ten take over 1.5%. The specimen comprised whole blood, sampled in connection with sensitization to the hapten diphenylcyclopropenone (DPC). The receptor source for this set is a woman aged 50 to 60 with alopecia areata. Some clones in this sample may be carry-over from other donors' samples. Both conserved end residues are part of each CDR3. The size field is filled for only some rows; it gives once, few, many or a size class.

clone size	V gene	J gene	CDR3 protein
many	TRBV6-2/TRBV6-3	TRBJ1-1	CASSPTPAAWGVMNTEAFF
NA	TRBV7-8	TRBJ2-1	CASSSPRSLSYNEQFF
few	TRBV12-3/TRBV12-4	TRBJ1-2	CASSRMGDYGYTF
many	TRBV28	TRBJ1-5	CASSLRIKGVQPQHF
few	TRBV4-1	TRBJ2-5	CASSQGPTRDRKTQYF
many	TRBV7-2	TRBJ1-1	CASSSPGENHEAFF
many	TRBV28	TRBJ1-4	CASSLSPGGMYEKLFF
few	TRBV28	TRBJ2-3	CASSPRGGRKDTQYF
few	TRBV15	TRBJ2-7	CATSREGRTLSRSYEQYF
few	TRBV18	TRBJ1-1	CASSPKTGMNTEAFF
NA	TRBV24-1	TRBJ1-1	CATSDAGQGSTEAFF
few	TRBV6-5	TRBJ1-3	CASHLSPGNTIYF
NA	TRBV21-1	TRBJ1-6	CADSAGGQGYSPLHF
many	TRBV29-1	TRBJ2-1	CSVAPTSGRYNEQFF
many	TRBV11-2	TRBJ1-5	CASSATRLNQPQHF
few	TRBV11-2	TRBJ2-5	CASSTTETQYF
few	TRBV12-3/TRBV12-4	TRBJ2-5	CASSDNSLAGVSQYF
NA	TRBV18	TRBJ2-3	CASSPRFQSSTDTQYF
few	TRBV5-4	TRBJ1-4	CASSPPRTGATNEKLFF
few	TRBV6-6	TRBJ2-5	CASSYSSFGALYQETQYF
NA	TRBV20-1	TRBJ2-5	CSARFGLAQETQYF
few	TRBV2	TRBJ2-7	CAIGQGLGITYEQYF
many	TRBV5-5	TRBJ1-2	CASSLEDFPNYGYTF
few	TRBV2	TRBJ1-4	CASRGTWEGEKLFF
NA	TRBV3-1	TRBJ2-7	CASSQGTVRYEQYF
many	TRBV7-2	TRBJ1-5	CASSLGQGGTGNQPQHF
NA	TRBV3-1	TRBJ2-1	CASSQAGGEYNEQFF
NA	TRBV28	TRBJ2-3	CASIRVGFTDTQYF
NA	TRBV28	TRBJ2-3	CASSLAGVTDTQYF
few	TRBV2	TRBJ2-7	CASRGDRGAFSEQYF
NA	TRBV5-1	TRBJ2-1	CASSLVSSGSYEQFF
many	TRBV5-4	TRBJ1-1	CASSQRPQGNTEAFF
NA	TRBV2	TRBJ2-3	CASRLDREYF
NA	TRBV2	TRBJ2-5	CASRQKTQYF
NA	TRBV12-3/TRBV12-4	TRBJ2-2	CASGSGVGLLGGELFF
many	TRBV6-2/TRBV6-3	TRBJ2-1	CASSYSPVGGIYNEQFF
NA	TRBV2	TRBJ2-2	CASSEVRVNTGELFF
many	TRBV28	TRBJ1-5	CASSRRRNNQPQHF